The source of this TCR beta chain is a study of T cell repertoires in cytomegalovirus infection. In the study overall: In public TCR beta signatures, there were indications of both CMV infection and matching HLA type. Study-level points and caveats: The cumulative frequency of public TCR beta families identified carriers of CMV plus the relevant HLA. Dominant in the ex vivo response were TCR beta clonotypes restricted by HLA-C and specific for CMV.

TCRdb used MiXCR to reprocess the reads, holding one entry per CDR3 protein. The sample includes about 150,000 distinct CDR3 sequences, roughly a quarter of them seen just once. In the case of this clonotype: The antigen remains unidentified.

The sequenced sample consisted of PBMCs. This clonotype was sampled from a human donor in good health (CMV status not recorded). Some clones in this sample may be carry-over from other donors' samples.

The DNA for the CDR3 is TGTGCCAGTAGTATAGACTATTACAATGAGCAGTTCTTC. Protein: CASSIDYYNEQFF. V and J are TRBV19 and TRBJ2-1; D remains unclear. The germline CDR1 and CDR2 sequences are LNHDA and SQIVND (reference sequence). The CDR3 is 13 amino acids. Deletions cut 0 bases from V and 4 bases from J, with 4 bases between.